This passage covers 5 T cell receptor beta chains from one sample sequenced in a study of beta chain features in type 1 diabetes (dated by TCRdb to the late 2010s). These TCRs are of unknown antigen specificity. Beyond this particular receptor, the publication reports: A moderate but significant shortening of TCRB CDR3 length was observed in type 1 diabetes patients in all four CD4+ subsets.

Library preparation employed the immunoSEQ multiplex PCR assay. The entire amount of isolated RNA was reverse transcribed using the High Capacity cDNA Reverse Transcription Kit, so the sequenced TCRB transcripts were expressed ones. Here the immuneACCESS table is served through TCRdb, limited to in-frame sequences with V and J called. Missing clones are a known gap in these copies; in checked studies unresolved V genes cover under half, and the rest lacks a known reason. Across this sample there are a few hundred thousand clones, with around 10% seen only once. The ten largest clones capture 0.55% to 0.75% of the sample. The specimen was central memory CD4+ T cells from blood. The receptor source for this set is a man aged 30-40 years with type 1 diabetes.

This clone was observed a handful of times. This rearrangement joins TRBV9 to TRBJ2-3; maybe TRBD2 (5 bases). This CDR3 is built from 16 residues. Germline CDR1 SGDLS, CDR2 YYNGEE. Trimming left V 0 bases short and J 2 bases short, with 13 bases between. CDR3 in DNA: TGTGCCAGCAGCGTAGGCAGCGGAGAAAACACAGATACGCAGTATTTT. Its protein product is CASSVGSGENTDTQYF. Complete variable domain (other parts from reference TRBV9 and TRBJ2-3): DSGVTQTPKHLITATGQRVTLRCSPRSGDLSVYWYQQSLDQGLQFLIQYYNGEERAKGNILERFSAQQFPDLHSELNLSSLELGDSALYFCASSVGSGENTDTQYFGPGTRLTVL.

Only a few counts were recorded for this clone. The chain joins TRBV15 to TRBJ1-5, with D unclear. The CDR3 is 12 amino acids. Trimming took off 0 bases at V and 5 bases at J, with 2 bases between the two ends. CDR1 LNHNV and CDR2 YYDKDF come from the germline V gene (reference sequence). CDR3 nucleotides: TGTGCCACCAGCAGAGAAGATCAGCCCCAGCATTTT. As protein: CATSREDQPQHF.

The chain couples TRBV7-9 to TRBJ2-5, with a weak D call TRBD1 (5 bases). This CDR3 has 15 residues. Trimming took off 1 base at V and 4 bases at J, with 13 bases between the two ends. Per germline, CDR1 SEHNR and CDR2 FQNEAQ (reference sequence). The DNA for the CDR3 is TGTGCCAGCAGCTTAGATGGCCAAGGGGCAGAGACCCAGTACTTC. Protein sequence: CASSLDGQGAETQYF. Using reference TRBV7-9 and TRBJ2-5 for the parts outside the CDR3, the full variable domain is DTGVSQNPRHKITKRGQNVTFRCDPISEHNRLYWYRQTLGQGPEFLTYFQNEAQLEKSRLLSDRFSAERPKGSFSTLEIQRTEQGDSAMYLCASSLDGQGAETQYFGPGTRLLVL.

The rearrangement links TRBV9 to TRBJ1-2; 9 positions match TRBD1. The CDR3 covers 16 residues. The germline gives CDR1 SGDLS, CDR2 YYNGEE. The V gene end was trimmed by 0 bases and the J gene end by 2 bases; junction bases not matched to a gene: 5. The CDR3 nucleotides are TGTGCCAGCAGCGTAGCCGGGACAGGGCGGAACTATGGCTACACCTTC. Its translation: CASSVAGTGRNYGYTF.

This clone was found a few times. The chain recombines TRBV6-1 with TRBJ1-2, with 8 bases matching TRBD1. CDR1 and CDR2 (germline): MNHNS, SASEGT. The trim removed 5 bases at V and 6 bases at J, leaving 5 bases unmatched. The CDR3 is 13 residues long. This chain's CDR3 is CASSSTGADGYTF. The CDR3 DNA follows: TGTGCCAGCAGTTCGACAGGGGCTGATGGCTACACCTTC.